The entry below describes one T cell receptor (beta chain). V was pared by 4 bases and J by 3 bases, with 18 bases between. Germline V gene lookup returns CDR1 MNHNS and CDR2 SASEGT. The CDR3 covers 16 residues. This sample is part of a study of blood T cell repertoires in COVID-19. Measured with immunoSEQ multiplex PCR; TCRdb has only the in-frame clones, and not every one. The data show about 260,000 clones, with around 86% seen just once and roughly 9.8% held by the top ten. The sample taken for sequencing was peripheral blood. The chain combines TRBV6-1 with TRBJ2-5; TRBD2 is a possible D gene (6 bases). The TCR was taken from a middle-aged man who had recovered from COVID-19. The CDR3 DNA reads TGTGCCAGCAGTGTTATGGCCGGGAGAGGCAAAGAGACCCAGTACTTC. Translating it yields CASSVMAGRGKETQYF.